The 27 T cell receptor beta chains below were found in one sample sequenced in a study of tumor-infiltrating lymphocytes in primary liver carcinoma (dated 2017 in TCRdb). This sample was sequenced with an Illumina HiSeq 2500. TCRbeta-specific cDNA was reverse-transcribed from approximately 500 ng total RNA using a constant-region primer and ProtoScript II reverse transcriptase. Construction of the TCRbeta libraries relied on three nested rounds of multiplex PCR, following a slightly modified ARM-PCR procedure. Each of the first two PCR rounds ran for around 10 cycles using multiplex TRBV1-TRBV30 forward primers together with a Cbeta reverse primer. TCRdb trimmed public reads at Q25 via fastp, called clones via MiXCR and kept in-frame beta chains. All rows with the same CDR3 protein become a single entry with the most common DNA and genes. The sample has hundreds of thousands of distinct CDR3 sequences on record, 55% to 65% of them singletons. Together, the top ten hold approximately 9% of the sample.

Blood RNA was extracted from unsorted whole blood using TRIzol reagent, and germline DNA was obtained with the DNeasy Blood & Tissue kit. Specimen: peripheral blood. The receptors shown here come from a man aged 40-49 years with primary liver carcinoma and hepatitis B virus infection.

About this clonotype: One junction end does not reproduce the germline sequence, and a read error may be involved. The CDR3 is CASSFDILTDMQYF. In nucleotides, the CDR3 is TGCGCCAGCAGTTTTGACATCCTCACAGATATGCAGTATTTT. The chain uses TRBV5-1 and TRBJ2-3, with D unclear. The germline CDR1 and CDR2 sequences are SGHRS and YFSETQ. This CDR3 spans 14 amino acids.

In regard to this clonotype: Since a much larger clone is just one base distant, this may be a read error. The chain joins TRBV6-2 or TRBV6-3 to TRBJ1-5; D remains ambiguous. The CDR3 loop spans 16 amino acids. Germline V gene data show CDR1 as MNHEY and CDR2 as SVGEGT. CDR3 residues: CASTKENLVSNQPQQF. DNA of the CDR3: TGTGCCAGCACCAAGGAGAATTTAGTGAGCAATCAGCCCCAGCAGTTT.

Points on this clonotype: Possible read error: a much larger clone is one base away. This chain joins TRBV4-3 and TRBJ1-1; D gene unclear. Germline CDR1 LGHNA, CDR2 YSLEER. CDR3 length: 16 amino acids. In DNA, the CDR3 is TGCTCCAGCAGCCAACTTACTACGGGCCAGCTCACTGAAGCTTTCTTT. Residues: CSSSQLTTGQLTEAFF.

Details on this clonotype: The junction differs from germline at one of its ends, possibly a read error. Here the CDR3 reads CASSERGGDTDTKYF. The CDR3 DNA is TGTGCCAGCAGTGAGAGGGGTGGGGACACAGATACGAAGTATTTT. V gene TRBV6-1 combines with J gene TRBJ2-3, with D tentatively TRBD1 (6 bases). Germline-derived CDR1 and CDR2 are MNHNS and SASEGT. The CDR3 sequence is 15 residues long.

This clonotype was observed a single time. The rearrangement links TRBV25-1 to TRBJ2-7; 9 bases match TRBD2. With V trimmed by 2 bases and J by 0 bases, 2 bases remained unmatched. Germline CDR1 and CDR2: MGHDK and SYGVNS. The CDR3 has 15 residues. The CDR3: CASSEQTSGSYEQYF. The CDR3 bases are TGTGCCAGCAGTGAACAGACTAGCGGCTCCTACGAGCAGTACTTC.

On this clonotype: Because the CDR3 is missing its conserved closing phenylalanine or tryptophan, this is likely a read error. No DNA is shown, since the ends of the CDR3 on it are uncertain; the CDR3 is the one TCRdb lists. This CDR3 is CAISEGPDQPQHS. The J gene is TRBJ1-5, the V gene TRBV10-3. CDR1 and CDR2 from the germline V gene are ENHRY and SYGVKD. A total of 13 residues make up the CDR3, ends included.

With regard to this clonotype: Being one base from a much bigger clone, this may be a read error. This chain connects TRBV6-1 to TRBJ2-1, with 11 nucleotides matching TRBD2. This CDR3 spans 15 amino acids. The germline V gene encodes CDR1 MNHNS and CDR2 SASEGT. The CDR3, as DNA: TGTACCATCGAAGGACTAGCGGGCTCCTACAATGAGCAGTTCTTC. It specifies CTIEGLAGSYNEQFF.

V gene TRBV14 combines with J gene TRBJ2-5; D is perhaps TRBD2 (5 bases). V lost 3 bases and J lost 4, with 21 bases in between. Germline V CDR1 and CDR2: SGHDN, FVKESK. The CDR3 spans 17 residues. The CDR3 loop reads CASSHPPAGVAGETQYF. CDR3 nucleotides: TGTGCCAGCAGCCATCCCCCTGCCGGGGTAGCAGGAGAGACCCAGTACTTC.

Worth noting for this clonotype: This may arise from a read error, as a much more abundant clone is one base away. The rearrangement uses TRBV29-1 and TRBJ2-7, with 7 bases that match TRBD1. The ends lost 7 bases at V and 5 bases at J; junction bases unmatched: 5. This CDR3 region has 11 residues. Germline V gene data show CDR1 as SQVTM and CDR2 as ANQGSEA. CDR3 sequence (DNA): TGCAGCGCTACACAGGGGCACGAGCAGTACTTC. Amino acid sequence: CSATQGHEQYF.

The CDR3 here is CASSTPDSTGELFF. The CDR3 region has the DNA TGCGCCAGCAGCACCCCAGACAGCACCGGGGAGCTGTTTTTT. This chain joins TRBV5-1 and TRBJ2-2; maybe TRBD1 (5 bases). Trimming removed 4 bases from V and 4 bases from J, with 11 bases in between. Germline loops: CDR1 SGHRS, CDR2 YFSETQ. This CDR3 has 14 amino acids. The whole variable domain, filled in from reference TRBV5-1 and TRBJ2-2, reads KAGVTQTPRYLIKTRGQQVTLSCSPISGHRSVSWYQQTPGQGLQFLFEYFSETQRNKGNFPGRFSGRQFSNSRSEMNVSTLELGDSALYLCASSTPDSTGELFFGEGSRLTVL.

Comment on this clonotype: This may stem from a read error, because a much larger clone lies one nucleotide away. The chain has TRBV6-6 and TRBJ2-7; D might be TRBD1 or TRBD2, each matching 5 bases. Trimming removed 0 bases from V and 3 bases from J, with 15 bases in between. Germline assignment: CDR1 MNHNY and CDR2 SVGAGI (reference sequence). The CDR3 is 16 amino acids. Here the CDR3 reads CASSYSRARADYEQYF. In DNA, the CDR3 is TGTGCCAGCAGTTACTCGAGGGCCAGGGCAGACTACGAGCAGTACTTC.

This clonotype turned up a few times. A clone one base away is much larger, so this may be a read error. The chain carries TRBV29-1 and TRBJ2-7, with D maybe TRBD1 (6 bases). Germline loops: CDR1 SQVTM, CDR2 ANQGSEA. V was cut by 6 bases and J by 6 bases, with 9 bases left in between. The length of the CDR3 is 10 residues. The CDR3 DNA reads TGCAGCGTCGGGACAAGCGAGCAGTACTTC. Translation gives CSVGTSEQYF.

With respect to this clonotype: The missing conserved phenylalanine or tryptophan at the end of this CDR3 makes a read error likely. The limits of the CDR3 on the DNA are not certain, so only TCRdb's listed CDR3 is given. V gene TRBV11-2 combines with J gene TRBJ2-2. Germline CDR1 SGHAT, CDR2 FQNNGV. 15 amino acids form the CDR3, both terminal residues included. The CDR3 loop is CASSFLSGNTGELYL.

The sample holds a few counts of this clonotype. V is TRBV28 and J is TRBJ2-5; the D is unclear. Germline assignment: CDR1 MDHEN and CDR2 SYDVKM. The V and J ends lost 6 bases and 2 bases respectively, with 19 bases between them. The length of the CDR3 is 16 residues. CDR3 residues: CASSLAGSADQETQYF. As DNA, the CDR3 is TGTGCCAGCAGCCTTGCCGGTTCGGCGGATCAAGAGACCCAGTACTTC.

To note about this clonotype: A read error may explain this, as a much larger clone is one base away. This chain joins TRBV29-1 and TRBJ2-1; 7 bases agree with TRBD2. CDR1 is SQVTM, CDR2 ANQGSEA, per germline. CDR3 length: 15 amino acids. Trimming at V came to 4 bases and at J to 5 bases, leaving 11 bases not matched to a gene. The chain's CDR3 is CSVGGLWTSHNEQFF. The CDR3 DNA follows: TGCAGCGTTGGGGGACTCTGGACTAGTCACAATGAGCAGTTCTTC.

In its sample, this clonotype was seen many times. The chain joins TRBV6-1 to TRBJ1-4, with D hard to call. This CDR3 is built from 13 residues. Trimming took off 4 bases at V and 8 bases at J, with 11 bases between the two ends. Germline CDR1 and CDR2: MNHNS and SASEGT. This chain's CDR3 is CASSAGNFEKLFF. CDR3 bases: TGTGCCAGCAGTGCAGGAAATTTCGAAAAACTGTTTTTT.

This clonotype was counted at least ten times. V usage is TRBV29-1 and J usage is TRBJ2-6; TRBD2 is a possible D gene (5 bases). The CDR3 is made up of 13 amino acids. CDR1 SQVTM and CDR2 ANQGSEA come from the germline V gene. Trimming removed 7 bases from V and 1 base from J, with 8 bases in between. In nucleotides, the CDR3 is TGCAGCGCAAGGACTTCTGGGGCCAACGTCCTGACTTTC. It translates to CSARTSGANVLTF.

Concerning this clonotype itself: A junction boundary mismatches the germline segment, possibly from a read error. This chain connects TRBV10-3 to TRBJ1-3; D gene unclear. The length of the CDR3 is 16 residues. Germline V CDR1 and CDR2: ENHRY, SYGVKD. Here the CDR3 DNA reads TGTGCCATCAGCTTACAGAAAAGTCACTCTGGAAGCACCATATATTTT. It specifies CAISLQKSHSGSTIYF.

Concerning this clonotype: At one end the junction does not follow the germline gene, possibly because of a read error. J is TRBJ2-1 and V is TRBV11-2; D ambiguous. Germline loops: CDR1 SGHAT, CDR2 FQNNGV. CDR3 length equals 13 residues. This CDR3 reads CARSSFLIHEQFF. CDR3 bases: TGTGCCAGGAGCTCGTTCCTAATACATGAGCAGTTCTTC.

In this sample, this clonotype turned up many times. The gene calls are TRBV7-8 and TRBJ2-2; D possibly corresponds to TRBD1 (6 bases). V dropped 3 bases and J dropped 9 bases, with 8 bases sitting between them. Per the germline V gene, CDR1 is SGHVS and CDR2 is FQNEAQ. The CDR3 runs to 12 residues. The CDR3 DNA is TGTGCCAGCAGCTTGGACAGCTGGGAGCTGTTTTTT. This encodes CASSLDSWELFF.

About this clonotype: Germline and junction disagree at one end, which may indicate a read error. The J gene is TRBJ2-1, the V gene TRBV11-2, with a tentative D call TRBD1 (6 bases). Germline V gene data show CDR1 as SGHAT and CDR2 as FQNNGV. This CDR3 is built from 15 residues. Here the CDR3 DNA reads TGTACCAGCAGCTCCGTGCAGGGGTCTTACAATGAGCAGTTCTTC. Its protein product is CTSSSVQGSYNEQFF.

Details on this clonotype: A junction end diverges from the germline sequence, so it may reflect a read error. The chain carries TRBV12-3 or TRBV12-4 and TRBJ2-7; 7 positions match TRBD2. The CDR3 sequence is 14 residues long. The CDR3 DNA is TGTGGCAGCAGTCAGGTAGCGGGCACCTACGAGCAGTACTTC. This gives the protein CGSSQVAGTYEQYF.

This chain connects TRBV5-4 to TRBJ2-1; no clear D gene. The length of the CDR3 is 12 residues. The V gene lost 0 bases and the J gene lost 12 bases, with 10 bases spanning the gap. Germline V CDR1 and CDR2: SGHNT, YYREEE (reference sequence). The CDR3 DNA sequence: TGTGCCAGCAGCTTGGAGGGTAGGTTGCAGTTCTTC. Translation gives CASSLEGRLQFF.

The chain carries TRBV6-2 or TRBV6-3 and TRBJ2-2; 7 bases align to TRBD2. Germline V gene sequence: CDR1 MNHEY, CDR2 SVGEGT. V trimming: 2 bases; J trimming: 7 bases; junction bases outside the gene matches: 10. The CDR3 extends over 16 amino acids. The CDR3 nucleotides read TGTGCCAGCAGTTACCCAAGGAGCGGGACGGGCGGGGAGCTGTTTTTT. It codes for CASSYPRSGTGGELFF.

Concerning this clonotype itself: Germline and junction disagree at one end, which may indicate a read error. The rearrangement links TRBV11-2 to TRBJ2-5, with unresolved D. The CDR3 totals 15 residues. From germline, CDR1 is SGHAT and CDR2 FQNNGV. As DNA, the CDR3 is TGTGCAAGCAGCTTAGGGTACTGGGACCAAGAGACCCAGTACTTC. This encodes CASSLGYWDQETQYF.

This clonotype occurred once. The junction departs from germline at one end; a sequencing error may be responsible. V gene TRBV11-1 combines with J gene TRBJ2-7; D might be TRBD1 or TRBD2, each matching 6 bases. The CDR3 consists of 15 residues. Looked up from germline, CDR1 is SGHAT and CDR2 is FQDESV (reference sequence). DNA of the CDR3: TGTGCCAGCAGCTTAGGGGACTTACAGGGCTACGAGCAGTATTTC. This translates into CASSLGDLQGYEQYF.

This chain uses TRBV5-1 with TRBJ2-1; a possible D gene is TRBD1 (6 bases). Trimming removed 0 bases from V and 2 bases from J, with 12 bases in between. This CDR3 spans 16 amino acids. Per the germline V gene, CDR1 is SGHRS and CDR2 is YFSETQ. The CDR3 nucleotides read TGCGCCAGCAGCTTGGAGGGGACAAAGACCTACAATGAGCAGTTCTTC. Translated, it gives CASSLEGTKTYNEQFF.